This passage covers 18 T cell receptor beta chains from one sample sequenced in a study of long-term antiretroviral therapy in people with HIV. At survey level, the immunoSEQ assay was run in its v3.0 version. Clones were sequenced by immunoSEQ multiplex PCR, and TCRdb holds only the in-frame ones, with some missing. The table has 15,000 to 20,000 clones, about 86% seen once. The sample here was unsorted PBMCs, taken 0.1 years after starting antiretroviral therapy. These receptors all come from a man younger than 30 with HIV.

The J gene is TRBJ2-2, the V gene TRBV9; D possibly corresponds to TRBD1 (5 bases). The CDR3 extends over 13 amino acids. V lost 5 bases and J 8 bases, leaving 13 bases between the germline ends. CDR1 and CDR2 from the germline V gene are SGDLS and YYNGEE. The CDR3 DNA reads TGTGCCAGCAGTCCAGGGCCCCGGGGGGAGCTGTTTTTT. This sequence encodes CASSPGPRGELFF. The variable domain in full, with the rest retrieved from reference TRBV9 and TRBJ2-2, is DSGVTQTPKHLITATGQRVTLRCSPRSGDLSVYWYQQSLDQGLQFLIQYYNGEERAKGNILERFSAQQFPDLHSELNLSSLELGDSALYFCASSPGPRGELFFGEGSRLTVL.

The chain recombines TRBV27 with TRBJ2-5, with D unclear. Trimming took off 2 bases at V and 2 bases at J, with 12 bases between the two ends. The CDR3 covers 15 residues. CDR1 is MNHEY and CDR2 is SMNVEV in the germline V gene (reference sequence). The CDR3 sequence: CASSLRYGQQETQYF. The DNA for the CDR3 is TGTGCCAGCAGTTTAAGATATGGCCAGCAAGAGACCCAGTACTTC.

J is TRBJ1-2 and V is TRBV7-9; no clear D. The length of the CDR3 is 15 residues. V dropped 5 bases and J dropped 3 bases, with 16 bases sitting between them. The germline V gene has CDR1 SEHNR and CDR2 FQNEAQ (reference sequence). The CDR3 loop is CASSTDFSAHYGYTF. CDR3 DNA: TGTGCCAGCAGCACCGATTTTTCGGCTCACTATGGCTACACCTTC. The full variable domain, with the rest looked up from reference TRBV7-9 and TRBJ1-2, is DTGVSQNPRHKITKRGQNVTFRCDPISEHNRLYWYRQTLGQGPEFLTYFQNEAQLEKSRLLSDRFSAERPKGSFSTLEIQRTEQGDSAMYLCASSTDFSAHYGYTFGSGTRLTVV.

The chain couples TRBV2 to TRBJ2-5; the match to TRBD2 covers 8 bases. The germline CDR1 and CDR2 sequences are SNHLY and FYNNEI. This CDR3 has 15 residues. After removal of 7 bases from V and 5 bases from J, the junction contained 12 bases not matched to a gene. The CDR3 DNA follows: TGTGCCAGCAATTTAGCGGGGCCGACCATGGAGACCCAGTACTTC. It specifies CASNLAGPTMETQYF. The full variable domain, completed using reference TRBV2 and TRBJ2-5, is EPEVTQTPSHQVTQMGQEVILRCVPISNHLYFYWYRQILGQKVEFLVSFYNNEISEKSEIFDDQFSVERPDGSNFTLKIRSTKLEDSAMYFCASNLAGPTMETQYFGPGTRLLVL.

J is TRBJ2-5 and V is TRBV4-3; no clear D. The CDR3 runs 13 residues. CDR1 LGHNA and CDR2 YSLEER come from the germline V gene. V lost 0 bases and J 3 bases, leaving 5 bases between the germline ends. The CDR3, as DNA: TGCGCCAGCAGCCAAGATAGGGAAGAGACCCAGTACTTC. Its protein is CASSQDREETQYF.

The rearrangement joins TRBV4-3 to TRBJ1-1; D is uncertain. This CDR3 region has 13 residues. Trimming pared 0 bases from V and 0 bases from J, leaving 2 bases between. Germline CDR1 reads LGHNA; CDR2 reads YSLEER. DNA for the CDR3: TGCGCCAGCAGCCAAGATATGAACACTGAAGCTTTCTTT. Its protein is CASSQDMNTEAFF.

The chain couples TRBV7-9 to TRBJ1-1; D is unresolved. Trimming took off 1 base at V and 0 bases at J, with 6 bases between the two ends. The CDR3 sequence is 14 residues long. Germline V gene sequence: CDR1 SEHNR, CDR2 FQNEAQ (reference sequence). CDR3 loop: CASSLGGMNTEAFF. DNA for the CDR3: TGTGCCAGCAGCTTAGGAGGCATGAACACTGAAGCTTTCTTT.

The V and J genes are TRBV6-1 and TRBJ2-3; a weak D match, TRBD2 (6 bases). The CDR3 runs 14 residues. The V end lost 2 bases, the J end lost 8 bases, and 14 bases lay between the germline ends. Germline V gene data show CDR1 as MNHNS and CDR2 as SASEGT. CDR3 residues: CASSEWRDLGTQYF. CDR3 sequence (DNA): TGTGCCAGCAGTGAATGGCGGGACCTGGGTACGCAGTATTTT.

The rearrangement uses TRBV30 and TRBJ1-4, with 8 bases that match TRBD1. This CDR3 region has 14 residues. V shed 8 bases and J 6 bases; nucleotides not matched to a gene: 11. Looked up from germline, CDR1 is GTSNPN and CDR2 is SVGIG (reference sequence). CDR3 region: CAGRTGRMDEKLFF. In DNA form, the CDR3 reads TGTGCCGGTCGGACAGGGAGAATGGATGAAAAACTGTTTTTT.

The CDR3 DNA sequence: TGTGCCATCAGTGGGGGATCAGTATACGAGCAGTACTTC. Protein: CAISGGSVYEQYF. The chain couples TRBV10-3 to TRBJ2-7; no clear D. This CDR3 spans 13 amino acids. In germline, CDR1 is ENHRY, CDR2 SYGVKD. Deletions cut 4 bases from V and 4 bases from J, with 11 bases between.

The chain recombines TRBV27 with TRBJ2-4, with 7 bases aligning to TRBD2. Germline CDR1 is MNHEY and CDR2 is SMNVEV (reference sequence). CDR3 size: 14 residues. Losses at the gene ends were 5 bases for V and 7 bases for J; bases not matched to a gene: 8. CDR3 region: CASSQEAGRNIQYF. CDR3 DNA: TGTGCCAGCAGTCAAGAAGCGGGACGGAACATTCAGTACTTC.

The chain combines TRBV29-1 with TRBJ2-7; D call uncertain. Germline lookup yields CDR1 SQVTM and CDR2 ANQGSEA. The V gene lost 6 bases and the J gene lost 1 base, with 10 bases spanning the gap. This CDR3 is 12 amino acids long. CDR3 coding DNA: TGCAGCGTGGCAGAGACATCCTACGAGCAGTACTTC. It encodes CSVAETSYEQYF.

This rearrangement joins TRBV6-5 to TRBJ1-1; D uncertain. The length of the CDR3 is 13 residues. From germline, CDR1 is MNHEY and CDR2 SVGAGI. Trimming shortened V by 6 bases and J by 0 bases, and 8 bases separated the two germline ends. The CDR3 here is CASRLGVNTEAFF. CDR3 bases: TGTGCCAGCAGACTTGGGGTGAACACTGAAGCTTTCTTT.

The genes are TRBV7-6 and TRBJ1-1; D is undetermined. The CDR3 spans 13 residues. Trimming cost V 8 bases and J 2 bases, with 12 bases left between them. Germline CDR1 is SGHVS and CDR2 is FNYEAQ. CDR3 sequence (DNA): TGTGCCAGCGGACGGGAGGCTAACACTGAAGCTTTCTTT. Amino acid sequence: CASGREANTEAFF.

This rearrangement joins TRBV4-3 to TRBJ2-7; the D gene is possibly TRBD1 (6 bases). The germline gives CDR1 LGHNA, CDR2 YSLEER. The CDR3 has 15 residues. The V end was cut by 1 base, the J end by 6 bases, with 16 bases between. The CDR3 DNA sequence: TGCGCCAGCAGCCAAGGCCTAGGACAGTTTGGCGAGCAGTACTTC. It is translated as CASSQGLGQFGEQYF.

The rearrangement uses TRBV7-6 and TRBJ2-1; D assignment may be TRBD1 or TRBD2 (7 bases each). This CDR3 has 15 amino acids. With 5 bases removed from V and 6 bases from J, the gap between germline ends came to 17 bases. In germline, CDR1 is SGHVS, CDR2 FNYEAQ. As DNA, the CDR3 is TGTGCCAGCAGCCAGGAGGGGGCGGGGGTCAATGAGCAGTTCTTC. Protein product: CASSQEGAGVNEQFF.

The chain uses TRBV5-6 and TRBJ2-7; 16 bases match TRBD2. V shed 3 bases and J 6 bases; nucleotides not matched to a gene: 9. CDR3 length equals 17 residues. CDR1 and CDR2 from the germline V gene are SGHDT and YYEEEE. The CDR3 DNA is TGTGCCAGCAGCTCACCGGGACTAGCGGGGGGGCGCGTCGAGCAGTACTTC. This codes for CASSSPGLAGGRVEQYF. Looking up the rest from reference TRBV5-6 and TRBJ2-7 gives the full variable domain: DAGVTQSPTHLIKTRGQQVTLRCSPKSGHDTVSWYQQALGQGPQFIFQYYEEEERQRGNFPDRFSGHQFPNYSSELNVNALLLGDSALYLCASSSPGLAGGRVEQYFGPGTRLTVT.

The chain joins TRBV6-1 to TRBJ2-7; no definite D call. Germline values: CDR1 MNHNS, CDR2 SASEGT. The CDR3 totals 8 residues. V lost 9 bases, J lost 9 bases, and 6 bases lay in between. DNA for the CDR3: TGTGCCAGGAGAATGCAGTACTTC. As protein: CARRMQYF.